There are many counts of the clone carrying this T cell receptor beta chain. The antigen remains undetermined. TCR beta cDNA libraries had unique molecular identifiers. Researchers reported roughly 0.5 million cDNA molecules coming from roughly 0.93 to 9.6 million T cells. TCRdb re-called the PCR reads through MiXCR, storing one row per CDR3 protein. In the table there are hundreds of thousands of distinct CDR3 sequences, approximately 34% of which are singletons. The entry originates in a study of post-analysis software for immune sequencing data. In the study overall: Clinical courses comprised relapsing-remitting, secondary progressive and progressive-relapsing multiple sclerosis. Study-wide findings and caveats: The study found TRBV5-6, TRBV5-1 and TRBV20-1 among a few TRBV segments more frequent in patients than controls. Analysis by F measure revealed that same-batch samples clustered strongly together. When compared against controls, multiple sclerosis patients showed significantly lower normalized Chao1 diversity.

The junction had 12 bases not matched to a gene; V was cut back by 3 bases and J by 0 bases. Germline assignment: CDR1 SGDLS and CDR2 YYNGEE. This CDR3 comprises 19 residues. This TCR was recovered from a girl aged 10 to 17 with multiple sclerosis. This chain uses TRBV9 with TRBJ2-6; 7 bases fit TRBD1. Material: blood. The CDR3 nucleotides read TGTGCCAGCAGCGCTACCGGACAGGCTGGATTCTCTGGGGCCAACGTCCTGACTTTC. Residues: CASSATGQAGFSGANVLTF.